This T cell receptor beta chain was observed in a study of graft-versus-host responses after intestinal transplantation. About the research overall: Multivisceral, liver-intestinal, or isolated intestinal transplants were performed in recipients. Every one of the recipients received anti-thymocyte globulin induction and afterwards took tacrolimus and steroids for 3 to 4 years.

As for this clone: The antigen remains undetermined.

Profiling relied on immunoSEQ multiplex PCR, and the TCRdb table lists in-frame clones only, not all of them. The table includes nearly 110,000 clones, 87% detected once. Study observations and caveats: Across patients carrying graft-donor T cell macrochimerism, allografts held high graft-versus-host to host-versus-graft clonal ratios. Researchers found GvH clones in recipient marrow, and some showed up first in ileum or blood.

This clonotype was obtained from a human donor who was the organ donor for an intestinal transplant. The sequenced sample was unstimulated CD4+ T cells sorted from spleen or lymph node cells, obtained before transplant.

The CDR3 sequence is CASSEARRGNIQYF. CDR3 nucleotide sequence: TGTGCCAGCAGTGAAGCGCGGAGGGGAAACATTCAGTACTTC. The chain has TRBV2 and TRBJ2-4; a possible D gene is TRBD2 (6 bases). With 0 bases removed from V and 6 bases from J, the gap between germline ends came to 9 bases. CDR3 length: 14 residues. Germline loops: CDR1 SNHLY, CDR2 FYNNEI.